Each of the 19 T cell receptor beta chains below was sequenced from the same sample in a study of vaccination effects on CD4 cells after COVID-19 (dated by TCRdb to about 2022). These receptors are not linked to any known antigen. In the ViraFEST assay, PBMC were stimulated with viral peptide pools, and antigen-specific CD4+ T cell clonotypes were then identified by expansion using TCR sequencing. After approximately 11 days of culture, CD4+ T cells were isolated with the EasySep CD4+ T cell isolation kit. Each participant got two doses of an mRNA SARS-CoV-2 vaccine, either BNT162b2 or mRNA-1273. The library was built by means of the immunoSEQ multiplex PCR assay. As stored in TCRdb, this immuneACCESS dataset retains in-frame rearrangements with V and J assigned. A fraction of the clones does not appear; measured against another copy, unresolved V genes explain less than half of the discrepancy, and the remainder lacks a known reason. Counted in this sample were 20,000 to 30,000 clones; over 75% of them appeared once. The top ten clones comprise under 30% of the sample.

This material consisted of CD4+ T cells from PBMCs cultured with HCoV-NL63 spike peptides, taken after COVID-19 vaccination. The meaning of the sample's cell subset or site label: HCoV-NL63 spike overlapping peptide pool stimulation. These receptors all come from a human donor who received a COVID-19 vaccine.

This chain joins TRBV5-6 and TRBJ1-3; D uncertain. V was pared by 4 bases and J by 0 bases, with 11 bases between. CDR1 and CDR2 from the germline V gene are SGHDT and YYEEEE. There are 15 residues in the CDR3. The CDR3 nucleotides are TGTGCCAGCAGCCCAACCTTTGGCTCTGGAAACACCATATATTTT. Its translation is CASSPTFGSGNTIYF.

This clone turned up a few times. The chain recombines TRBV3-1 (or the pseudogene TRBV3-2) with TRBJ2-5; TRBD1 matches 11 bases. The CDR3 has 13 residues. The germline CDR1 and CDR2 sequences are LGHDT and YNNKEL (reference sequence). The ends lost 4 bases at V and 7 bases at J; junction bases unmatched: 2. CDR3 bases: TGTGCCAGCAGCCCCGGGACAGGGGGGACCCAGTACTTC. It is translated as CASSPGTGGTQYF.

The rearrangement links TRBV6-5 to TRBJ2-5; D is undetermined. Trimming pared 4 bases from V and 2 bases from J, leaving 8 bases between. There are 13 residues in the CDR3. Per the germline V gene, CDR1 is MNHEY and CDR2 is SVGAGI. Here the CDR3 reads CASSWPGQETQYF. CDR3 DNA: TGTGCCAGCAGTTGGCCAGGTCAAGAGACCCAGTACTTC.

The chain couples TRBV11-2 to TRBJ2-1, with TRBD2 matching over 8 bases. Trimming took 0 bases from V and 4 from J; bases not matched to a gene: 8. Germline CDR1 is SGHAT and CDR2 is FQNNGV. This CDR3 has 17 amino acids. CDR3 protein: CASSLDPSGGTYNEQFF. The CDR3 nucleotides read TGTGCCAGCAGCTTAGATCCCTCGGGAGGGACATACAATGAGCAGTTCTTC.

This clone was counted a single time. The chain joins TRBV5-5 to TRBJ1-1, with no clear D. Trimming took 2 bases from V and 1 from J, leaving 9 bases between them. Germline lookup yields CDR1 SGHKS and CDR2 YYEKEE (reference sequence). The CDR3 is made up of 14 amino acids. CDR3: CASSLPHGNTEAFF. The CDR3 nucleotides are TGTGCCAGCAGCTTACCACACGGGAACACTGAAGCTTTCTTT.

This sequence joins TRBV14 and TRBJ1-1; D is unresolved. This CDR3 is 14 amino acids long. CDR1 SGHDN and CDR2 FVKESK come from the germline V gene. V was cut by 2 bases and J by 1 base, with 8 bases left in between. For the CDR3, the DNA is TGTGCCAGCAGCCAAATAGGCAAGAACACTGAAGCTTTCTTT. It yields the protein CASSQIGKNTEAFF.

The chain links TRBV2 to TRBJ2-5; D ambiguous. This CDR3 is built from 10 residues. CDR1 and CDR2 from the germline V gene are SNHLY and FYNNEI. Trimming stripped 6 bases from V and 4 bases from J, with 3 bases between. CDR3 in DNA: TGTGCCAGCAGCCTAGAGACCCAGTACTTC. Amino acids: CASSLETQYF.

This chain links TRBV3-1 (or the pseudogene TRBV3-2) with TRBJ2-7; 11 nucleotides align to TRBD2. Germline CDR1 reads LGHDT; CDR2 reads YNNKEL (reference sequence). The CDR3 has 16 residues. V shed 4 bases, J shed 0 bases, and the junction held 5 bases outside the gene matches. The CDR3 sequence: CASSRLAGGSSYEQYF. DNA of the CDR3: TGTGCCAGCAGCCGTCTAGCGGGGGGCAGCTCCTACGAGCAGTACTTC.

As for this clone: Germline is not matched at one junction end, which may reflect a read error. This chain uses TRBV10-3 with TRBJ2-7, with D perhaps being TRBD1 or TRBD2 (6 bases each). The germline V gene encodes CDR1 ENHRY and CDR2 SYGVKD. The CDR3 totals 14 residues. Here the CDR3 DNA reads TGTGCCATAAGTGAGGGGGGCGGCTCCTACGAGCAGTACTTC. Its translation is CAISEGGGSYEQYF.

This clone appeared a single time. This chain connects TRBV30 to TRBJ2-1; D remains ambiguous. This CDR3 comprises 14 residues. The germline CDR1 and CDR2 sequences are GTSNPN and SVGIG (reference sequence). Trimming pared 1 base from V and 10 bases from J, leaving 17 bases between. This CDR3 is CAWSDLTRILEQFF. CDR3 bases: TGTGCCTGGAGTGACCTCACACGGATATTGGAGCAGTTCTTC.

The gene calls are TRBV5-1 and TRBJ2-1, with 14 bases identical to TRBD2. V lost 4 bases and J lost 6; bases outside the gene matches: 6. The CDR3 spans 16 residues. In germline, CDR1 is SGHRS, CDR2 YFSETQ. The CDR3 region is CASSPWTSGGPNEQFF. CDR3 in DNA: TGCGCCAGCAGCCCATGGACTAGCGGGGGGCCCAATGAGCAGTTCTTC.

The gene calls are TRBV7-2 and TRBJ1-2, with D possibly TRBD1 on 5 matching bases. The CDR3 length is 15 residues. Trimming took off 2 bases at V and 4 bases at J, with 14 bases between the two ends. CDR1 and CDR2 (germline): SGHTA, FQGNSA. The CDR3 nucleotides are TGTGCCAGCAGCTTACGAGCCCTGGGGGGCTATGGCTACACCTTC. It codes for CASSLRALGGYGYTF. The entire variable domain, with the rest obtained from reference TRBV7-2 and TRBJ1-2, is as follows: GAGVSQSPSNKVTEKGKDVELRCDPISGHTALYWYRQSLGQGLEFLIYFQGNSAPDKSGLPSDRFSAERTGGSVSTLTIQRTQQEDSAVYLCASSLRALGGYGYTFGSGTRLTVV.

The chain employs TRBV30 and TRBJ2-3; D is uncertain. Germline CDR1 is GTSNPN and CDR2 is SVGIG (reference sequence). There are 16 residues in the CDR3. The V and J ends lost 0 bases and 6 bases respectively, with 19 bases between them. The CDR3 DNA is TGTGCCTGGAGTGTACAAACAGTTGGGTGGGTGGATACGCAGTATTTT. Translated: CAWSVQTVGWVDTQYF.

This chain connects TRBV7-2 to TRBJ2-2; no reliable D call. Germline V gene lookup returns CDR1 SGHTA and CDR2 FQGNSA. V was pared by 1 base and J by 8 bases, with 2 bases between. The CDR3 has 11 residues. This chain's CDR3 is CASSLEGELFF. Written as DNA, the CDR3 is TGTGCCAGCAGCTTAGAAGGGGAGCTGTTTTTT.

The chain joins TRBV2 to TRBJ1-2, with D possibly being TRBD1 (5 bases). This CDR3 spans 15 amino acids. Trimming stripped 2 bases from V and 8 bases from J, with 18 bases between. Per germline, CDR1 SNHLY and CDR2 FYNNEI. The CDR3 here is CASSERTSPVRGYTF. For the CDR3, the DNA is TGTGCCAGCAGTGAAAGGACAAGTCCGGTTAGGGGCTACACCTTC.

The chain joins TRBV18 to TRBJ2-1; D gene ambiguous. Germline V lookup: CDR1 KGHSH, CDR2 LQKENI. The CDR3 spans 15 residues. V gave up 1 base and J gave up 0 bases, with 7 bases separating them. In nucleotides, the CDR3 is TGTGCCAGCTCACCACAGGTGGGCTCCTACAATGAGCAGTTCTTC. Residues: CASSPQVGSYNEQFF.

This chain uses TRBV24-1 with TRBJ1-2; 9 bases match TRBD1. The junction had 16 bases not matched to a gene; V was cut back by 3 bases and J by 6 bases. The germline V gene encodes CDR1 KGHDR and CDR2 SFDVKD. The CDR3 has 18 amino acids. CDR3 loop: CATSDERDREVLWDGYTF. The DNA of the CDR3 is TGTGCCACCAGTGATGAACGGGACAGGGAGGTTTTGTGGGATGGCTACACCTTC.

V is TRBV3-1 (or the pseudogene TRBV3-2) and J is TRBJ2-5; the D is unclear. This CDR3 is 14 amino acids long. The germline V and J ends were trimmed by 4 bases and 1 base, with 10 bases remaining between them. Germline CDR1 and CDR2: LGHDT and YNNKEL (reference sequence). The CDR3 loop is CASSPIELQETQYF. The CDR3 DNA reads TGTGCCAGCAGCCCAATTGAGCTCCAAGAGACCCAGTACTTC.

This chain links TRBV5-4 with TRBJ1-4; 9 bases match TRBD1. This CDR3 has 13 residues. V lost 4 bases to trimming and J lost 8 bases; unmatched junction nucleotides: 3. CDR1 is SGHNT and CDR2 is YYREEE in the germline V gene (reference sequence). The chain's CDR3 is CASSTGQGEKLFF. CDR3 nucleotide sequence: TGTGCCAGCAGCACTGGACAGGGGGAAAAACTGTTTTTT.